This T cell receptor beta chain was sequenced for a study of cytomegalovirus exposure and HLA in healthy donors. Looking at the study overall: The 95 to 150 validation repertoires used a platform that matched the one used for the roughly 700 first-cohort repertoires, as a later analysis reported.

With regard to this clone: Its target is not known.

V lost 10 bases and J 7 bases, leaving 28 bases between the germline ends. The CDR3 runs to 16 residues. Germline CDR1 and CDR2: LNHDA and SQIVND (reference sequence). Overall study results and limits: The tendency of first-cohort TCR clusters to co-occur in the 90 to 150 validation repertoires was the finding of a later analysis. The study flagged some 170 TCR beta chains as cytomegalovirus-associated.

Libraries were prepared by immunoSEQ multiplex PCR; TCRdb keeps only in-frame clonotypes and omits some of them. Among 98,000 or so clones listed, around 85% were seen once. Sequenced: PBMCs. The rearrangement uses TRBV19 and TRBJ1-2, with D unresolved. This TCR came from a woman between 18 and 29 years old in good health and CMV-seronegative. This CDR3 reads CANPRPAWGRGGGYTF. In DNA form, the CDR3 reads TGTGCCAACCCGAGGCCCGCCTGGGGTCGGGGTGGTGGCTACACCTTC.